This entry features one TCR beta chain sequence. The CDR3 sequence is 14 residues long. V shed 3 bases and J shed 3 bases, with 12 bases lying between them. Germline assignment: CDR1 MGHRA and CDR2 YSYEKL. The record originates from a study of T cell responses to AZD1222 COVID-19 vaccine. The repertoire was sequenced with immunoSEQ multiplex PCR; TCRdb's copy has only in-frame clones and lacks some. This sample has roughly 120,000 clones; about 89% occur once, and the top ten carry 5% to 5.5%. This TCR was sampled from an adult in good health. The material was peripheral blood, obtained on day 0 of AZD1222 vaccination. This sequence joins TRBV4-1 and TRBJ2-7; tentatively, D is TRBD1 (5 bases). CDR3 coding DNA: TGCGCCAGCAGCCAGGGGCCGATGGGCTACGAGCAGTACTTC. Its protein is CASSQGPMGYEQYF.